The entry below gives a single T cell receptor (beta chain) sequence along with its context. Its antigen is unidentified. The sample is drawn from a study of CD8+ T cells in alopecia areata. Overall study context: Treatment comprised oral tofacitinib, 5 to 10 mg twice daily, in treated patients. Study-wide results and caveats: It was less clear whether patients shared TCRs than it was in mice, possibly because of HLA.

Germline CDR1 is LGHNA and CDR2 is YNFKEQ. V dropped 3 bases and J dropped 3; count of bases not matched to a gene: 8. There are 16 residues in the CDR3. Collection of lesional scalp punch biopsies and peripheral blood was performed in alopecia areata patients. cDNA prepared by RNA extraction and subsequent reverse transcription served as the template for sequencing. TCRdb's copy holds only in-frame clones and misses some; the assay was immunoSEQ multiplex PCR. The table lists 110,000 or so clones, roughly two fifths of them singletons. The chain has TRBV4-2 and TRBJ2-1; 7 bases line up with TRBD2. The clonotype was recovered from a human donor with alopecia areata. Input material: CD4+ T cells sorted from blood. The chain's CDR3 is CASSHGGRRGYNEQFF. The CDR3 nucleotides are TGTGCCAGCAGCCATGGCGGGAGAAGGGGCTACAATGAGCAGTTCTTC.